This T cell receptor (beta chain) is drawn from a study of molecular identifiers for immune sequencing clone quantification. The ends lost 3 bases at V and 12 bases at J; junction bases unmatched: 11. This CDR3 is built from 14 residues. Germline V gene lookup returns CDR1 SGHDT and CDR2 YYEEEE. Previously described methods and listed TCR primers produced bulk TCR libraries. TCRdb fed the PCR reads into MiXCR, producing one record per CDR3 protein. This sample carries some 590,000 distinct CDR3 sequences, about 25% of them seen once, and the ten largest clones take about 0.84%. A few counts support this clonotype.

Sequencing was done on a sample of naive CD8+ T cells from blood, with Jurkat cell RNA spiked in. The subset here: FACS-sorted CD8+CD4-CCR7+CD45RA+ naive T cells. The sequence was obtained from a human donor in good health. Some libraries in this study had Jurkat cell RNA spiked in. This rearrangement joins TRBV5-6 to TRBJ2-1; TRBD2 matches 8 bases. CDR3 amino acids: CASSSEAGARSQFF. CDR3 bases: TGTGCCAGCAGCTCGGAAGCGGGAGCTCGGTCGCAGTTCTTC.